This T cell receptor beta chain was sequenced during a study of response to subunit inactivated influenza vaccine. General study results and limits: Authors suggested few new T cells are recruited by each seasonal influenza vaccination.

Using its own MiXCR run on the RT-PCR reads, TCRdb lists one record per CDR3 protein. The table includes approximately 730,000 distinct CDR3 sequences, 14% detected once. The V and J ends lost 5 bases and 6 bases respectively, with 11 bases between them. From germline, CDR1 is MNHNS and CDR2 SASEGT. CDR3 size: 13 residues. This clonotype has at least ten counts. What it binds is unknown. This sequence originates from a man aged 50 to 59 who received an inactivated influenza vaccine. This chain connects TRBV6-1 to TRBJ1-5; D gene uncertain. Sequenced here: PBMCs from blood, sampled approximately 15 days before vaccination. The CDR3 here is CASSLGFTQPQHF. DNA of the CDR3: TGTGCCAGCAGTTTAGGTTTCACTCAGCCCCAGCATTTT.